The 4 T cell receptor beta chains reported below all come from one sample, sequenced in a study of T cell clusters in autoimmune cytopenias. TRB amplification used around 0.25 ug of peripheral blood genomic DNA. TRB rearrangements were amplified by touch-down multiplex PCR with mixed TRB-A/B primers. TCRdb reworked the multiplex PCR reads into one entry per CDR3 protein, no DNA. Here the sample table reports about 12,000 distinct CDR3 sequences. The same data also contributed to another study, on T cell repertoires in aging, cancer and after chemotherapy.

The source material was peripheral blood. These receptors came from a human donor in good health.

This clonotype counts as medium-sized (0.01 to 0.1%) by frequency. This sequence joins TRBV6-5 and TRBJ1-3. Germline CDR1 is MNHEY and CDR2 is SVGAGI. The CDR3 is 12 residues long. CDR3 region: CASVSSGNTIYF.

The genes are TRBV7-9 and TRBJ2-6; no DNA is available, so the TRBD2 call from TCRdb remains unchecked. There are 17 residues in the CDR3. Germline CDR1 and CDR2: SEHNR and FQNEAQ (reference sequence). CDR3 sequence: CASSQSGTDSGANVLTF.

V is TRBV4-3 and J is TRBJ1-6; the D call of TRBD1 rests on TCRdb alone, since no DNA is present to check it. Germline V gene lookup returns CDR1 LGHNA and CDR2 YSLEER. The CDR3 contains 14 residues. The CDR3 loop is CASGLTGGDSPLHF.

The gene calls are TRBV12-3 or TRBV12-4 and TRBJ2-3; no DNA is available, so the TRBD1 call from TCRdb remains unchecked. The CDR3 is 14 residues long. The CDR3 protein is CASSLAGQGGTQYF.